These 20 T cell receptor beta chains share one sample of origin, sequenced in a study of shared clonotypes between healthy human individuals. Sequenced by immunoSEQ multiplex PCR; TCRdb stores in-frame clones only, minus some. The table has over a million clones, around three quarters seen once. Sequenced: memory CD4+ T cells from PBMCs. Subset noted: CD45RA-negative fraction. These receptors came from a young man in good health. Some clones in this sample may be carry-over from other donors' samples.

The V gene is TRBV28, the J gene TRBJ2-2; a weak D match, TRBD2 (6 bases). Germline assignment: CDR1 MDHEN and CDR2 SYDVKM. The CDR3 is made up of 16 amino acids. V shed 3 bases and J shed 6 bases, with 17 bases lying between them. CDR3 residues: CASSLSVGAGSGELFF. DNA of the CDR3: TGTGCCAGCAGTTTGAGTGTGGGCGCGGGATCCGGGGAGCTGTTTTTT.

The CDR3 here is CASSFQGPGREKLFF. CDR3 coding DNA: TGTGCCAGCAGTTTCCAGGGGCCGGGTAGGGAAAAACTGTTTTTT. The chain uses TRBV27 and TRBJ1-4, with D maybe TRBD1 (6 bases). The ends were cut back, 3 bases at V and 8 bases at J, with 16 bases in the middle. Germline V gene lookup returns CDR1 MNHEY and CDR2 SMNVEV (reference sequence). This CDR3 region has 15 residues. Supplemented by reference TRBV27 and TRBJ1-4, the full variable domain reads EAQVTQNPRYLITVTGKKLTVTCSQNMNHEYMSWYRQDPGLGLRQIYYSMNVEVTDKGDVPEGYKVSRKEKRNFPLILESPSPNQTSLYFCASSFQGPGREKLFFGSGTQLSVL.

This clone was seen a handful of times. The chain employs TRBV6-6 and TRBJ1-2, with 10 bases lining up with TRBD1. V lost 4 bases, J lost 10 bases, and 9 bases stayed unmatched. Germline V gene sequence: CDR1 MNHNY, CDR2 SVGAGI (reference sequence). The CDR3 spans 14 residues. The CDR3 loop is CASSSGPGQGIYTF. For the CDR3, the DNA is TGTGCCAGCAGTTCTGGCCCGGGACAGGGGATCTACACCTTC.

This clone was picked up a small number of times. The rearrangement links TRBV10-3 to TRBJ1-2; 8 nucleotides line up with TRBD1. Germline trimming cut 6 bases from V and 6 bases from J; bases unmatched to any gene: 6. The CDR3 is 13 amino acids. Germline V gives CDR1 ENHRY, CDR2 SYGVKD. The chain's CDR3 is CAIRAGGEDGYTF. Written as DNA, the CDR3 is TGTGCCATCAGGGCAGGGGGCGAAGATGGCTACACCTTC.

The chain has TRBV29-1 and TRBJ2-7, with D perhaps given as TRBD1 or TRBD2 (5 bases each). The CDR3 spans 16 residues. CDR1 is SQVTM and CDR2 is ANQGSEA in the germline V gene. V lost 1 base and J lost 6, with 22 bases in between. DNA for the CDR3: TGCAGCGTTGAAGCGAATGGCAGGGAGTCACTAGGCGAGCAGTACTTC. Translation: CSVEANGRESLGEQYF.

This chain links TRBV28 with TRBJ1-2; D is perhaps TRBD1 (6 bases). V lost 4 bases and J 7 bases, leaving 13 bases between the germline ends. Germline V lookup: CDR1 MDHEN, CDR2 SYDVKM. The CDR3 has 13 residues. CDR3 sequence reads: CASSSGGRLGYTF. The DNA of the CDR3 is TGTGCCAGCAGTTCTGGGGGGCGACTTGGCTACACCTTC.

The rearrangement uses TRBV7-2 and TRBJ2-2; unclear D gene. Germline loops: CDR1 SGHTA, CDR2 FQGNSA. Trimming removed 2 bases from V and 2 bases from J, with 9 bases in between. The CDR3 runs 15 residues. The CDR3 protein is CASSLQFGNTGELFF. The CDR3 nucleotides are TGTGCCAGCAGCTTACAGTTCGGTAACACCGGGGAGCTGTTTTTT.

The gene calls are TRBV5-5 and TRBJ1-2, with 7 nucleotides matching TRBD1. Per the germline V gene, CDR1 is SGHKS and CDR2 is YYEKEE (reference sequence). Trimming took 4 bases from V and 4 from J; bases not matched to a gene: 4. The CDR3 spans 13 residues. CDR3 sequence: CASSQGGGYGYTF. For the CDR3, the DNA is TGTGCCAGCAGCCAGGGGGGTGGCTATGGCTACACCTTC.

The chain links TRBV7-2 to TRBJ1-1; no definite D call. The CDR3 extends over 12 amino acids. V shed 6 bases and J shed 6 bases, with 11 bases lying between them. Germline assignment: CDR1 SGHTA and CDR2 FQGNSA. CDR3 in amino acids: CASRGRSAEAFF. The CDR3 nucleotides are TGTGCCAGCAGGGGTAGGTCGGCTGAAGCTTTCTTT.

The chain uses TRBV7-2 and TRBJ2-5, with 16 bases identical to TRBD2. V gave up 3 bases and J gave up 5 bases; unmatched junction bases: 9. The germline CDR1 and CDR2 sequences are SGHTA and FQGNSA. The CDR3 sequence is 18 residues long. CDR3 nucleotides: TGTGCCAGCAGCTTTGGCGGGACTAGCGGGAGGGCCGGGGAGACCCAGTACTTC. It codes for CASSFGGTSGRAGETQYF.

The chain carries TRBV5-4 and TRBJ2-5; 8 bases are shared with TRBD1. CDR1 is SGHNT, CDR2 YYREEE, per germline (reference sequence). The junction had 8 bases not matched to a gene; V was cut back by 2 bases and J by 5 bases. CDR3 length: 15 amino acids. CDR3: CASSLPTRGRETQYF. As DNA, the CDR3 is TGTGCCAGCAGCTTACCCACCAGGGGGCGGGAGACCCAGTACTTC.

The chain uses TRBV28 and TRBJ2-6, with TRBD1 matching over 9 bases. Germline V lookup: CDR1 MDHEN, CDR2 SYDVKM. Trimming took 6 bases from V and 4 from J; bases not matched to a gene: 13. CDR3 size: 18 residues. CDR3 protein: CASSPPGQGRRGANVLTF. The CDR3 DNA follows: TGTGCCAGCAGCCCGCCGGGACAGGGTAGGCGAGGGGCCAACGTCCTGACTTTC.

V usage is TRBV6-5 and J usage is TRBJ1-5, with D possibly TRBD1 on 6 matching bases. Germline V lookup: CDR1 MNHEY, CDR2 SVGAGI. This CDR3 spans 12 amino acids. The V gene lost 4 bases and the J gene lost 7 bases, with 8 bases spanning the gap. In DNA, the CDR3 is TGTGCCAGCAGTTCACAGGGCCAGCCCCAGCATTTT. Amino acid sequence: CASSSQGQPQHF.

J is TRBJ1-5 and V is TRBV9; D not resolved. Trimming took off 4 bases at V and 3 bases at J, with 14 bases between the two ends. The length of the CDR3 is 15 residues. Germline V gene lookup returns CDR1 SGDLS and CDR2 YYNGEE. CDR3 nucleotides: TGTGCCAGCAGCATTGGACCCGGGGACAATCAGCCCCAGCATTTT. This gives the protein CASSIGPGDNQPQHF.

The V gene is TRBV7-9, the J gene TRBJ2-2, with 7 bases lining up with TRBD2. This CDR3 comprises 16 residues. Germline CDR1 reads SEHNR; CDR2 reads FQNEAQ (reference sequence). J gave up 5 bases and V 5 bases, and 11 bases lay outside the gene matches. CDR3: CASSRSSGGRTGELFF. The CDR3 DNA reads TGTGCCAGCAGCAGGTCTAGCGGAGGTAGAACCGGGGAGCTGTTTTTT.

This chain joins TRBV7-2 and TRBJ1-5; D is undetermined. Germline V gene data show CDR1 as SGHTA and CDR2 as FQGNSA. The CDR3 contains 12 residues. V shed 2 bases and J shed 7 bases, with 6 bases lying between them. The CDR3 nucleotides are TGTGCCAGCAGCTTATGGAGGCAGCCCCAGCATTTT. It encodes CASSLWRQPQHF.

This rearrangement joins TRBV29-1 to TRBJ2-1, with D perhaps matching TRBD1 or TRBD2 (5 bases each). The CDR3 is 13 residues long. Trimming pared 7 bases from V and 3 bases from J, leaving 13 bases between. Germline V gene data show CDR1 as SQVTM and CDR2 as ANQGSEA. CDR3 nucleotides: TGCAGCGGGGGACGGGGCAGCTACAATGAGCAGTTCTTC. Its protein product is CSGGRGSYNEQFF.

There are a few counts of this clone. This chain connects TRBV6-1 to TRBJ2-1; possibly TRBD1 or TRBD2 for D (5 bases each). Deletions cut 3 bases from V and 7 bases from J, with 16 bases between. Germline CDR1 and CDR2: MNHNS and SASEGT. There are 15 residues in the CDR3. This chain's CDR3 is CASSDRGGRRNEQFF. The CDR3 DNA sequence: TGTGCCAGCAGTGATAGGGGTGGGAGAAGGAATGAGCAGTTCTTC.

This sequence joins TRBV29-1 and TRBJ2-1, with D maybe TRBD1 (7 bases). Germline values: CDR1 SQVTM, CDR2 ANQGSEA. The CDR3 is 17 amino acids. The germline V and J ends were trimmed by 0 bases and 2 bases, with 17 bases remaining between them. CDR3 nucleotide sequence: TGCAGCGTTGAAGATCGCTGGCGGGACAGCCCCTACAATGAGCAGTTCTTC. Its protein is CSVEDRWRDSPYNEQFF.

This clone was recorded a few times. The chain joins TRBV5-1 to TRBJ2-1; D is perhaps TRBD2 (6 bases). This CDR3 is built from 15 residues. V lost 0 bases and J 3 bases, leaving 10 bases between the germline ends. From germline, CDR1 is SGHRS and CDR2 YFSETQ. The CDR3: CASSLEGGVYNEQFF. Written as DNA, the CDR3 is TGCGCCAGCAGCTTGGAGGGAGGCGTCTACAATGAGCAGTTCTTC.